The subject of this entry is one TCR beta chain. The antigen is unknown. Treatment here: oral pan-JAK inhibitor, 5-10 mg twice daily. Extracted RNA was reverse transcribed into cDNA, the sequencing template. Using immunoSEQ multiplex PCR, the repertoire was profiled, and TCRdb retains in-frame clones only, with some absent. In the table there are 150,000 to 200,000 clones, 60% of which are singletons. The sample belongs to a study of CD8+ T cells in alopecia areata. Whole-study context: Dosing with tofacitinib proceeded for 6 to 18 months, followed by 6 months off drug. Study observations and caveats: Because of a solitary nonresponder, the connection of baseline CD8+ expansion to response stays uncertain. Sequencing of scalp tissue also captures the resident alphabeta T cells of normal skin.

This clonotype was obtained from a human donor with alopecia areata. Source: CD4+ T cells sorted from blood, taken at week 24, from a patient treated with tofacitinib.

The CDR3: CSGGPSVDGYTF. The DNA of the CDR3 is TGCAGCGGGGGACCTTCCGTTGACGGCTACACCTTC. The J gene is TRBJ1-2, the V gene TRBV29-1; D might be TRBD1 (5 bases). Looked up from germline, CDR1 is SQVTM and CDR2 is ANQGSEA. The CDR3 runs to 12 residues. The V end lost 7 bases, the J end lost 8 bases, and 17 bases lay between the germline ends.